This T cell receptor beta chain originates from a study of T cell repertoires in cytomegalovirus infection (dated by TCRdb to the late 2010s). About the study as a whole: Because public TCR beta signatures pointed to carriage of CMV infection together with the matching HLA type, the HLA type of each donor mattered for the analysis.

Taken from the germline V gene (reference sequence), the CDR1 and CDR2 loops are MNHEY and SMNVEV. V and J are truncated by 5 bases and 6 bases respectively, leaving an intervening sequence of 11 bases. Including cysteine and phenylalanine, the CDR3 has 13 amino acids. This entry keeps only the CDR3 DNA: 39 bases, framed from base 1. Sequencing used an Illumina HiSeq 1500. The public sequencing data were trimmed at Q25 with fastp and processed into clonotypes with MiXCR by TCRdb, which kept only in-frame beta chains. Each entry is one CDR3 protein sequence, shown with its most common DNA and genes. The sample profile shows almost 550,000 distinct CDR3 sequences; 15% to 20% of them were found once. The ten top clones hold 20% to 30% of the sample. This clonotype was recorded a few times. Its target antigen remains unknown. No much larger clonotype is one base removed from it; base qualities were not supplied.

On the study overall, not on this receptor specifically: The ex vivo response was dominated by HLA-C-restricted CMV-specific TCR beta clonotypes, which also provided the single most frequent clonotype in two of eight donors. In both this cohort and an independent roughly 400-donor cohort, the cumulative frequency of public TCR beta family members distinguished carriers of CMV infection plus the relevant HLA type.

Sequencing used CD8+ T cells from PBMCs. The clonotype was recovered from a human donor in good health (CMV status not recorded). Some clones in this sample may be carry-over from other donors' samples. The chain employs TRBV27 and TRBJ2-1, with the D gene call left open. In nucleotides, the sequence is TGTGCCAGCAGTCCCCCGGGCCCCAATGAGCAGTTCTTC. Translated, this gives CASSPPGPNEQFF.